Each of the 16 T cell receptor beta chains below was sequenced from the same sample in a study of T cell clonotyping in hematopoietic cell transplantation. Repertoires were generated with immunoSEQ multiplex PCR, while TCRdb's copy carries only in-frame clones and drops some. The sample records approximately 6,200 clones, approximately 90% being singletons. The sample consisted of peripheral blood mononuclear cells, taken 100 days after allogeneic stem cell transplant. The receptors originated from a female patient in her 50s who had an allogeneic stem cell transplant from an unrelated donor, so T cells may come from the graft donor. Some clones in this sample may be carry-over from other donors' samples.

This clone was detected a few times. V usage is TRBV11-2 and J usage is TRBJ2-7; unclear D gene. The CDR3 runs to 13 residues. CDR1 and CDR2 from the germline V gene are SGHAT and FQNNGV. V was shortened by 1 base and J by 4 bases, with 8 bases between the two germline ends. In DNA form, the CDR3 reads TGTGCCAGCAGCTTAGCCCGGCCGTACGAGCAGTACTTC. This codes for CASSLARPYEQYF. Looking up the rest from reference TRBV11-2 and TRBJ2-7 gives the full variable domain: EAGVAQSPRYKIIEKRQSVAFWCNPISGHATLYWYQQILGQGPKLLIQFQNNGVVDDSQLPKDRFSAERLKGVDSTLKIQPAKLEDSAVYLCASSLARPYEQYFGPGTRLTVT.

The chain joins TRBV30 to TRBJ2-7; D uncertain. Per the germline V gene, CDR1 is GTSNPN and CDR2 is SVGIG (reference sequence). The CDR3 is made up of 14 amino acids. V lost 1 base to trimming and J lost 2 bases, with 12 bases between them. The CDR3 here is CAWSAGPLTYEQYF. The CDR3 nucleotides read TGTGCCTGGAGTGCCGGACCGCTAACCTACGAGCAGTACTTC.

The V and J genes are TRBV6-4 and TRBJ1-1, with a weak D call TRBD1 (6 bases). The germline V gene has CDR1 MRHNA and CDR2 SNTAGT. V was shortened by 6 bases and J by 1 base, with 12 bases between the two germline ends. This CDR3 has 14 amino acids. Here the CDR3 reads CASSPSQGNTEAFF. In DNA, the CDR3 is TGTGCCAGCAGCCCCTCACAGGGGAACACTGAAGCTTTCTTT.

In its sample, this clone was seen once. A single base is all that separates this from a far larger clone, so a read error is likely. The V call is TRBV7-6, the J call TRBJ2-7; D is unresolved. The length of the CDR3 is 12 residues. Trimming pared 3 bases from V and 0 bases from J, leaving 3 bases between. Germline CDR1 is SGHVS and CDR2 is FNYEAQ. CDR3 coding DNA: TGTGCCAGCAGCTTGTCCTCCTACGAGCAGTACTTC. As protein: CASSLSSYEQYF.

In this sample, this clone turned up once. V gene TRBV7-3 combines with J gene TRBJ2-1; possibly TRBD2 for D (6 bases). CDR1 is SGHTA and CDR2 is FQGTGA in the germline V gene. The V end lost 2 bases, the J end lost 6 bases, and 14 bases lay between the germline ends. This CDR3 contains 15 residues. The CDR3 spells CASSLLALPTNEQFF. In DNA form, the CDR3 reads TGTGCCAGCAGCTTACTAGCGCTACCTACCAATGAGCAGTTCTTC.

This clone showed up just once. The CDR3 reads CASSYSGAYTEAFF. Written as DNA, the CDR3 is TGTGCCAGCAGTTACTCAGGGGCCTACACTGAAGCTTTCTTT. The rearrangement uses TRBV6-6 and TRBJ1-1; D is possibly TRBD1 (5 bases). The CDR3 has 14 amino acids. Germline V CDR1 and CDR2: MNHNY, SVGAGI (reference sequence). V was shortened by 0 bases and J by 3 bases, with 8 bases between the two germline ends.

The V call is TRBV5-1, the J call TRBJ2-2; no clear D. This CDR3 region has 11 residues. Deletions cut 2 bases from V and 7 bases from J, with 3 bases between. The V gene's germline CDR1 is SGHRS and CDR2 YFSETQ. CDR3 bases: TGCGCCAGCAGCTTTAGCGGGGAGCTGTTTTTT. Protein: CASSFSGELFF.

V and J are TRBV2 and TRBJ2-6; perhaps D is TRBD1 or TRBD2 (6 bases each). The CDR3 is 18 amino acids. Trimming left V 7 bases short and J 0 bases short, with 19 bases between. Germline assignment: CDR1 SNHLY and CDR2 FYNNEI. CDR3 DNA: TGTGCCAGCACTCCGGAGGGGGTCCATAGCTCTGGGGCCAACGTCCTGACTTTC. Its translation is CASTPEGVHSSGANVLTF.

The chain combines TRBV4-2 with TRBJ2-2; TRBD2 matches at 8 bases. Germline CDR1 is LGHNA and CDR2 is YNFKEQ. This CDR3 comprises 18 residues. The V and J ends lost 0 bases and 3 bases, in that order; junction bases with no gene match: 9. Written as DNA, the CDR3 is TGTGCCAGCAGCCAAGACCGGTGGCTAGCGGGTCACACCGGGGAGCTGTTTTTT. It translates to CASSQDRWLAGHTGELFF.

The chain uses TRBV19 and TRBJ2-2; 8 bases agree with TRBD2. There are 16 residues in the CDR3. The germline V gene has CDR1 LNHDA and CDR2 SQIVND (reference sequence). V shed 7 bases and J 2 bases; nucleotides not matched to a gene: 9. The CDR3 sequence is CASTFSGATNTGELFF. CDR3 sequence (DNA): TGTGCCAGTACCTTTAGCGGGGCCACCAACACCGGGGAGCTGTTTTTT.

The chain joins TRBV5-1 to TRBJ1-2, with D perhaps matching TRBD1 (6 bases). This CDR3 has 15 amino acids. V lost 0 bases and J lost 2, with 11 bases in between. Per the germline V gene, CDR1 is SGHRS and CDR2 is YFSETQ. Written as DNA, the CDR3 is TGCGCCAGCAGCTTGGGACACAGGGACAACTATGGCTACACCTTC. Protein product: CASSLGHRDNYGYTF.

This chain joins TRBV18 and TRBJ1-1; TRBD1 might be the D (6 bases). V gave up 3 bases and J gave up 5 bases, with 19 bases separating them. This CDR3 spans 16 amino acids. Per germline, CDR1 KGHSH and CDR2 LQKENI. The CDR3 region has the DNA TGTGCCAGCTCACCCGGGGGAAGGGGGAGTAGGACTGAAGCTTTCTTT. Translating gives CASSPGGRGSRTEAFF.

The chain's CDR3 is CASRSGQGRSEAFF. The CDR3 DNA is TGTGCCAGCAGATCCGGACAGGGGAGATCTGAAGCTTTCTTT. This chain links TRBV6-5 with TRBJ1-1; 9 bases align to TRBD1. The CDR3 has 14 amino acids. CDR1 and CDR2 (germline): MNHEY, SVGAGI. J was trimmed by 6 bases and V by 6 bases; bases with no gene match: 8.

V gene TRBV30 combines with J gene TRBJ2-3; TRBD1 aligns across 8 bases. This CDR3 is 14 amino acids long. Germline V CDR1 and CDR2: GTSNPN, SVGIG (reference sequence). The trim removed 6 bases at V and 3 bases at J, leaving 8 bases unmatched. The CDR3 here is CACTQGAWTDTQYF. CDR3 sequence (DNA): TGTGCCTGCACTCAGGGGGCTTGGACAGATACGCAGTATTTT.

The V gene is TRBV6-1, the J gene TRBJ2-3; TRBD2 aligns across 10 bases. In germline, CDR1 is MNHNS, CDR2 SASEGT. The CDR3 contains 16 residues. V lost 4 bases and J lost 4; bases outside the gene matches: 8. The chain's CDR3 is CASSASSGGGSDTQYF. CDR3 DNA sequence: TGTGCCAGCAGTGCATCTAGCGGGGGAGGTTCAGATACGCAGTATTTT.

V is TRBV6-1 and J is TRBJ2-2, with D possibly TRBD2 on 6 matching bases. Germline V lookup: CDR1 MNHNS, CDR2 SASEGT. The CDR3 extends over 15 amino acids. V gave up 2 bases and J gave up 5 bases, with 12 bases separating them. Here the CDR3 reads CASSEIGGRTGELFF. The CDR3 DNA is TGTGCCAGCAGTGAAATCGGGGGAAGGACCGGGGAGCTGTTTTTT.